This entry concerns a single T cell receptor (beta chain). The data belong to a study of cytotoxic CD8 clonotypes in ibrutinib-treated CLL. Study as a whole: Among responders, some 25 were partial and 2 complete; after median roughly 65 months, 14 stayed remitted and roughly twelve progressed. Collecting the response samples happened after a median 12 months of treatment, with a range of 6 to 36.

The CDR3 is 12 residues long. V was clipped by 8 bases and J by 4 bases; unmatched bases: 5. Per the germline V gene, CDR1 is SQVTM and CDR2 is ANQGSEA. A 1 in 200,000 to 1 in 1 million T cell depth was the sequencing target. TCRdb keeps only in-frame clones here, not all; method: immunoSEQ multiplex PCR. The sample includes roughly 150,000 clones, 70% to 85% seen only once; the top ten take about 1.9%. The receptor was isolated from a human donor with chronic lymphocytic leukemia. This material consisted of PBMCs, taken after 12 months of ibrutinib treatment. This rearrangement joins TRBV29-1 to TRBJ2-1, with TRBD1 identical over 7 bases. The CDR3 region has the DNA TGCAGCCACCGGGACAGTTACAATGAGCAGTTCTTC. Translated: CSHRDSYNEQFF.